This entry is about one T cell receptor beta chain. At one end the junction does not follow the germline gene, possibly because of a read error. Germline V CDR1 and CDR2: MDHEN, SYDVKM. The CDR3 spans 14 residues. The PCR contained 60 Vbeta and 13 Jbeta primers. The data were produced by immunoSEQ multiplex PCR, yet TCRdb's version contains in-frame clones alone and is incomplete. The profile shows 100,000 to 120,000 clones, roughly 15% of them singletons. This entry belongs to a study of cytomegalovirus exposure and HLA in healthy donors. The source of this sequence is a female donor in good health and CMV-seronegative. The chain joins TRBV28 to TRBJ1-4, with TRBD1 matching 8 bases. The sequencing input was PBMCs. For the CDR3, the DNA is TGTGCCAGCAGGAGAGACAGGGGTAATGACAAACTGTTTTTT. Protein sequence: CASRRDRGNDKLFF.